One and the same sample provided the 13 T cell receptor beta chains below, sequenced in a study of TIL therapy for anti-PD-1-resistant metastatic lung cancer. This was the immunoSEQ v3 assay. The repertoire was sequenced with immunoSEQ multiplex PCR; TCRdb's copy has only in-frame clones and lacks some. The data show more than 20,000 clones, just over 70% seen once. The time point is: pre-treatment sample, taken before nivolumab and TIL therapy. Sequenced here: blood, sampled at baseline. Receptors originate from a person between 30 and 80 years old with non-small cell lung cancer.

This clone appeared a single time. Written as DNA, the CDR3 is TGCAGTGCTAGTGGACCCGGACCCGAAAAACTGTTTTTT. It codes for CSASGPGPEKLFF. This rearrangement joins TRBV20-1 to TRBJ1-4; D not certain. Looked up from germline, CDR1 is DFQATT and CDR2 is SNEGSKA (reference sequence). This CDR3 region has 13 residues. V was pared by 3 bases and J by 8 bases, with 13 bases between.

CDR3 sequence: CASSRVRTGELFF. The CDR3, as DNA: TGTGCCAGCAGTAGGGTACGGACCGGGGAGCTGTTTTTT. This sequence joins TRBV2 and TRBJ2-2; D gene unclear. Germline loops: CDR1 SNHLY, CDR2 FYNNEI. The V and J ends lost 5 bases and 5 bases respectively, with 9 bases between them. The CDR3 extends over 13 amino acids.

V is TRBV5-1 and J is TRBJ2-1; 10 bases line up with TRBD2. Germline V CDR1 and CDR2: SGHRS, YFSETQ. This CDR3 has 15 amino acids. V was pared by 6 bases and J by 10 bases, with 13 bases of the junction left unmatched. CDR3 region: CASTKVAGGPNEQFF. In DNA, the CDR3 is TGCGCCAGCACAAAAGTAGCGGGAGGCCCCAACGAGCAGTTCTTC.

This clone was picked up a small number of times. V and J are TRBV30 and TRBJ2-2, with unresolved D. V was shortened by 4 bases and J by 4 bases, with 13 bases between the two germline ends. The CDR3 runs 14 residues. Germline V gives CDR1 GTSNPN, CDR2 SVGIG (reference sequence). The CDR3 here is CAWKVDHGTGELFF. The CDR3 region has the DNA TGTGCCTGGAAGGTTGACCACGGCACCGGGGAGCTGTTTTTT.

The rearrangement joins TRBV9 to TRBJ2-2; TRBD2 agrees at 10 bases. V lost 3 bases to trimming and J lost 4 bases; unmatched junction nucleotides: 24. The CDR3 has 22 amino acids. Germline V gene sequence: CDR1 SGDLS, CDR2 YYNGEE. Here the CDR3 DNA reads TGTGCCAGCAGCGCAGACCTCATAGCGGGGGGTCTCGCTAGCGTTGGCACCGGGGAGCTGTTTTTT. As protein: CASSADLIAGGLASVGTGELFF. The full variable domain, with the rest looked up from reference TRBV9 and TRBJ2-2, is DSGVTQTPKHLITATGQRVTLRCSPRSGDLSVYWYQQSLDQGLQFLIQYYNGEERAKGNILERFSAQQFPDLHSELNLSSLELGDSALYFCASSADLIAGGLASVGTGELFFGEGSRLTVL.

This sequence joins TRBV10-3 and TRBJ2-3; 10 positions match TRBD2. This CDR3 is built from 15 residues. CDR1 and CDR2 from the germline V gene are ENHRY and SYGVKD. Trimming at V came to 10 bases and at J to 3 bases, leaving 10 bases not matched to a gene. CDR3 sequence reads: CATSGLAVWTDTQYF. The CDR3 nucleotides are TGTGCCACCTCCGGACTAGCGGTCTGGACAGATACGCAGTATTTT.

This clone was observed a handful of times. In DNA form, the CDR3 reads TGTGCCAGCAGTGATTTTATGGGGCCCGTCAAAAACATTCAGTACTTC. Protein sequence: CASSDFMGPVKNIQYF. The rearrangement uses TRBV2 and TRBJ2-4, with D possibly being TRBD1 (5 bases). V gave up 3 bases and J gave up 3 bases, with 15 bases separating them. The CDR3 length is 16 residues. The germline gives CDR1 SNHLY, CDR2 FYNNEI. The full variable domain, with the rest looked up from reference TRBV2 and TRBJ2-4, is EPEVTQTPSHQVTQMGQEVILRCVPISNHLYFYWYRQILGQKVEFLVSFYNNEISEKSEIFDDQFSVERPDGSNFTLKIRSTKLEDSAMYFCASSDFMGPVKNIQYFGAGTRLSVL.

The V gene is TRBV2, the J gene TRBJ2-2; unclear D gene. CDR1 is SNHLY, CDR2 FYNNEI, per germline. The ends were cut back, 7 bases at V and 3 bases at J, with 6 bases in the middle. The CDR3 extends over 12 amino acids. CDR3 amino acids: CASTPHTGELFF. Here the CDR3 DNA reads TGTGCCAGCACCCCACACACCGGGGAGCTGTTTTTT.

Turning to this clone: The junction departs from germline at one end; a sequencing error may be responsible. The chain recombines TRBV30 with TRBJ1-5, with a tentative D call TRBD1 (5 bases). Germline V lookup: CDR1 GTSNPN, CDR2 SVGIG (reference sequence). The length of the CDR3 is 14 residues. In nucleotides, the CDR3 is TGTGCCCGGAGTGTATCAGGGTTCAATCAGCCCCAGCATTTT. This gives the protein CARSVSGFNQPQHF.

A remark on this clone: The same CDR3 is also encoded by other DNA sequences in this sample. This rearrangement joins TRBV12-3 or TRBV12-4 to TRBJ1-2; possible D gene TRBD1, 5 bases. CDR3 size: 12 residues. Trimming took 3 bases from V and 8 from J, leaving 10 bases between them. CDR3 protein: CASSLEGYGYTF. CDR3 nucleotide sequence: TGTGCCAGCAGTTTGGAGGGGTACGGCTACACCTTC.

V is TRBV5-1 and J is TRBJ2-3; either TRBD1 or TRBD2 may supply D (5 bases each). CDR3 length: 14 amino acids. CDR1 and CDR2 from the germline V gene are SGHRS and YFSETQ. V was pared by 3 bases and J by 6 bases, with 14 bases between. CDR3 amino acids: CASSSRVGTDTQYF. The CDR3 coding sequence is TGCGCCAGCAGCTCTCGGGTGGGGACGGATACGCAGTATTTT.

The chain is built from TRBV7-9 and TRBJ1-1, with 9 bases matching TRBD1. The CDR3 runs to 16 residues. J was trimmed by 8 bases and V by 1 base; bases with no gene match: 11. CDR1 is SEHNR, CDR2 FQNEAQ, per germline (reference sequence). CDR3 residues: CASSLGGQGRGSEAFF. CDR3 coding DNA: TGTGCCAGCAGCTTAGGAGGACAGGGGAGGGGGTCCGAAGCTTTCTTT. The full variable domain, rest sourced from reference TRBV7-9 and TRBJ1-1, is DTGVSQNPRHKITKRGQNVTFRCDPISEHNRLYWYRQTLGQGPEFLTYFQNEAQLEKSRLLSDRFSAERPKGSFSTLEIQRTEQGDSAMYLCASSLGGQGRGSEAFFGQGTRLTVV.

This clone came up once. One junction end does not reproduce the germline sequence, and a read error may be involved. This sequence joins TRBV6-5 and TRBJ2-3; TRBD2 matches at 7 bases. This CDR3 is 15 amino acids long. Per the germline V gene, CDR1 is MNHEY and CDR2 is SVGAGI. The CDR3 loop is CASSYSATSRDTQYF. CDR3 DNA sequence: TGTGCCAGCAGTTACTCTGCGACTAGCAGAGATACGCAGTATTTT.